Following are 24 T cell receptor beta chains from one sample sequenced in a study of blood T cell repertoires in COVID-19. The repertoire was sequenced with immunoSEQ multiplex PCR; TCRdb's copy has only in-frame clones and lacks some. The table lists about 62,000 clones, 80% to 95% of them singletons. The sample consisted of peripheral blood. All receptors come from a human donor in a cohort sampled during active COVID-19.

The V and J genes are TRBV9 and TRBJ1-4, with a possible D match to TRBD1 (6 bases). Germline V gene sequence: CDR1 SGDLS, CDR2 YYNGEE. The CDR3 totals 14 residues. Trimming stripped 4 bases from V and 4 bases from J, with 11 bases between. CDR3 amino acids: CASSLGTINEKLFF. The CDR3 DNA sequence: TGTGCCAGCAGCCTCGGGACAATTAATGAAAAACTGTTTTTT.

The chain has TRBV4-2 and TRBJ1-1; no definite D call. Trimming shortened V by 4 bases and J by 5 bases, and 14 bases separated the two germline ends. This CDR3 is built from 14 residues. Germline CDR1 and CDR2: LGHNA and YNFKEQ. CDR3 sequence reads: CASSLGSGKTEAFF. CDR3 DNA: TGTGCCAGCAGCCTGGGCTCCGGTAAGACTGAAGCTTTCTTT.

The table lists this clone with a few counts. This rearrangement joins TRBV7-9 to TRBJ2-7; 8 bases align to TRBD2. V dropped 5 bases and J dropped 0; count of bases not matched to a gene: 3. CDR3 length: 14 amino acids. CDR1 and CDR2 from the germline V gene are SEHNR and FQNEAQ (reference sequence). The CDR3 sequence is CASSTSGISYEQYF. The CDR3 coding sequence is TGTGCCAGCAGCACTAGCGGAATCTCCTACGAGCAGTACTTC.

This chain links TRBV11-3 with TRBJ1-1, with D possibly TRBD1 on 5 matching bases. Between the trimmed V and J ends, which lost 2 bases and 5 bases, there was a span of 12 bases. CDR3 length: 14 amino acids. Germline V lookup: CDR1 SGHNT, CDR2 YENEEA. The CDR3 is CASSLRQGSTEAFF. For the CDR3, the DNA is TGTGCCAGCAGCTTAAGGCAGGGAAGTACTGAAGCTTTCTTT.

The rearrangement uses TRBV20-1 and TRBJ2-3; D uncertain. CDR3 length: 11 residues. The germline gives CDR1 DFQATT, CDR2 SNEGSKA (reference sequence). V was trimmed by 3 bases and J by 2 bases, leaving 3 bases between them. CDR3 loop: CSASHTDTQYF. In nucleotides, the CDR3 is TGCAGTGCTAGCCACACAGATACGCAGTATTTT.

The chain recombines TRBV7-2 with TRBJ2-5, with unresolved D. V lost 11 bases and J lost 3, with 13 bases in between. The CDR3 length is 12 residues. Germline V CDR1 and CDR2: SGHTA, FQGNSA. CDR3 nucleotides: TGTGCCGGAAGACGCGGAGAAGAGACCCAGTACTTC. As protein: CAGRRGEETQYF.

V usage is TRBV5-4 and J usage is TRBJ2-7, with 9 bases identical to TRBD1. With V trimmed by 3 bases and J by 0 bases, 4 bases remained unmatched. Germline V gives CDR1 SGHNT, CDR2 YYREEE (reference sequence). The CDR3 sequence is 15 residues long. The CDR3 DNA is TGTGCCAGCAGCTGGGGACAGGGCAGCTCCTACGAGCAGTACTTC. Amino acids: CASSWGQGSSYEQYF.

The V gene is TRBV5-1, the J gene TRBJ2-5; TRBD1 aligns across 10 bases. CDR1 and CDR2 (germline): SGHRS, YFSETQ. This CDR3 has 14 residues. J gave up 5 bases and V 7 bases, and 8 bases lay outside the gene matches. CDR3 in amino acids: CASGRQGAIETQYF. Written as DNA, the CDR3 is TGCGCCAGCGGCCGACAGGGGGCTATTGAGACCCAGTACTTC.

This sequence joins TRBV27 and TRBJ1-1; TRBD1 is a possible D gene (5 bases). V dropped 2 bases and J dropped 7 bases, with 11 bases sitting between them. Germline V CDR1 and CDR2: MNHEY, SMNVEV (reference sequence). The length of the CDR3 is 13 residues. This CDR3 reads CASSLGGGFEAFF. DNA for the CDR3: TGTGCCAGCAGTTTAGGGGGGGGGTTTGAAGCTTTCTTT.

This chain links TRBV5-4 with TRBJ1-2, with 7 positions matching TRBD1. Looked up from germline, CDR1 is SGHNT and CDR2 is YYREEE (reference sequence). Unmatched junction bases numbered 8, after V lost 7 bases and J lost 8 bases. This CDR3 has 12 amino acids. The CDR3 DNA reads as TGTGCCAGCCACCCCCAGGGGGTAGGCTACACCTTC. Translated, it gives CASHPQGVGYTF.

V usage is TRBV30 and J usage is TRBJ2-1, with a possible D match to TRBD1 (5 bases). The V gene's germline CDR1 is GTSNPN and CDR2 SVGIG (reference sequence). The CDR3 covers 14 residues. V lost 4 bases and J 6 bases, leaving 16 bases between the germline ends. DNA for the CDR3: TGTGCCTGGAATTACCGAGTCGACAGCAATGAGCAGTTCTTC. Amino acid sequence: CAWNYRVDSNEQFF.

This chain joins TRBV7-9 and TRBJ1-1, with TRBD1 matching 7 bases. Germline values: CDR1 SEHNR, CDR2 FQNEAQ (reference sequence). The CDR3 is 17 amino acids. V was clipped by 5 bases and J by 4 bases; unmatched bases: 16. The CDR3: CASSTDRRTGSGTEAFF. The CDR3, as DNA: TGTGCCAGCAGCACCGATCGGAGGACAGGCAGCGGCACTGAAGCTTTCTTT. The full variable domain, with the rest looked up from reference TRBV7-9 and TRBJ1-1, is DTGVSQNPRHKITKRGQNVTFRCDPISEHNRLYWYRQTLGQGPEFLTYFQNEAQLEKSRLLSDRFSAERPKGSFSTLEIQRTEQGDSAMYLCASSTDRRTGSGTEAFFGQGTRLTVV.

As to this clone: At one end, the junction sequence differs from germline, possibly due to a read error. The chain carries TRBV9 and TRBJ2-7; D might be TRBD2 (5 bases). Looked up from germline, CDR1 is SGDLS and CDR2 is YYNGEE. The CDR3 has 11 amino acids. DNA of the CDR3: TGTGCCAGCAGCCCATACCGGGAAATTTTCTTC. It yields the protein CASSPYREIFF. The full variable domain, completed using reference TRBV9 and TRBJ2-7, is DSGVTQTPKHLITATGQRVTLRCSPRSGDLSVYWYQQSLDQGLQFLIQYYNGEERAKGNILERFSAQQFPDLHSELNLSSLELGDSALYFCASSPYREIFFGPGTRLTVT.

This sequence joins TRBV20-1 and TRBJ2-7; D may be TRBD2 (5 bases). Trimming took off 3 bases at V and 7 bases at J, with 22 bases between the two ends. CDR3 length: 15 amino acids. Germline V gene data show CDR1 as DFQATT and CDR2 as SNEGSKA (reference sequence). The CDR3 DNA reads TGCAGTGCTAGTGTGCCCGTGAGACCATCGGGGGAGCAGTACTTC. Translation: CSASVPVRPSGEQYF.

The gene calls are TRBV12-3 or TRBV12-4 and TRBJ1-2, with D possibly matching TRBD1 (6 bases). The CDR3 has 12 residues. V was pared by 6 bases and J by 5 bases, with 10 bases between. The CDR3 spells CASRSGQYGYTF. In nucleotides, the CDR3 is TGTGCCAGCAGAAGTGGACAGTATGGCTACACCTTC.

V is TRBV4-2 and J is TRBJ2-4; tentatively, D is TRBD2 (5 bases). Trimming shortened V by 1 base and J by 13 bases, and 17 bases separated the two germline ends. The germline V gene encodes CDR1 LGHNA and CDR2 YNFKEQ. CDR3 length equals 14 residues. The DNA of the CDR3 is TGTGCCAGCAGCCAAGGGACTTTGGACTTACCCCAGTACTTC. As protein: CASSQGTLDLPQYF.

The rearrangement uses TRBV29-1 and TRBJ2-5; the D is unclear. Germline assignment: CDR1 SQVTM and CDR2 ANQGSEA. CDR3 length equals 12 residues. The ends were cut back, 4 bases at V and 4 bases at J, with 10 bases in the middle. CDR3 DNA: TGCAGCGTTGTCCTACCACCAGAGACCCAGTACTTC. This encodes CSVVLPPETQYF.

The chain couples TRBV18 to TRBJ1-5; D gene uncertain. In germline, CDR1 is KGHSH, CDR2 LQKENI. The V end was cut by 0 bases, the J end by 4 bases, with 4 bases between. CDR3 length: 13 residues. The CDR3 coding sequence is TGTGCCAGCTCACCACCCCAGAATCAGCCCCAGCATTTT. It yields the protein CASSPPQNQPQHF.

V is TRBV18 and J is TRBJ1-2, with no clear D. Germline assignment: CDR1 KGHSH and CDR2 LQKENI. This CDR3 comprises 14 residues. V gave up 3 bases and J gave up 5 bases, with 13 bases separating them. The CDR3: CASSPGVSTYGYTF. Written as DNA, the CDR3 is TGTGCCAGCTCACCCGGAGTTTCCACTTATGGCTACACCTTC.

This clone occurred a few times. The chain couples TRBV7-2 to TRBJ2-3; 11 bases align to TRBD2. The CDR3 has 16 amino acids. Per germline, CDR1 SGHTA and CDR2 FQGNSA. Trimming cost V 4 bases and J 11 bases; bases outside gene matches: 14. The CDR3 DNA reads as TGTGCCAGCAGCTCCCGACTAGCGGGGCCTCAGATAAGGCAGTATTTT. Translating gives CASSSRLAGPQIRQYF.

The gene calls are TRBV7-2 and TRBJ2-1; TRBD2 agrees at 12 bases. CDR1 and CDR2 from the germline V gene are SGHTA and FQGNSA. J gave up 6 bases and V 4 bases, and 4 bases lay outside the gene matches. The CDR3 loop spans 15 amino acids. CDR3 in amino acids: CASSYPGLAGNEQFF. DNA of the CDR3: TGTGCCAGCAGCTACCCGGGACTAGCGGGCAATGAGCAGTTCTTC.

The rearrangement links TRBV19 to TRBJ1-1; TRBD1 is a possible D gene (5 bases). The germline V gene has CDR1 LNHDA and CDR2 SQIVND (reference sequence). The CDR3 sequence is 14 residues long. The ends were cut back, 7 bases at V and 6 bases at J, with 18 bases in the middle. Written as DNA, the CDR3 is TGTGCCAGTATGCCCCTGGGACTTAGCGCTGAAGCTTTCTTT. As protein: CASMPLGLSAEAFF.

This clone has only a few counts. The DNA for the CDR3 is TGTGCCAGCAGCCAAGGGGCAGGGGGGAATCAGCCCCAGCATTTT. It encodes CASSQGAGGNQPQHF. The chain joins TRBV3-1 (or the pseudogene TRBV3-2) to TRBJ1-5, with TRBD1 identical over 7 bases. Germline loops: CDR1 LGHDT, CDR2 YNNKEL (reference sequence). CDR3 length: 15 residues. With V trimmed by 1 base and J by 4 bases, 4 bases remained unmatched.

The chain combines TRBV29-1 with TRBJ2-7; 7 bases align to TRBD2. V was clipped by 0 bases and J by 1 base; unmatched bases: 12. The CDR3 extends over 17 amino acids. Germline CDR1 is SQVTM and CDR2 is ANQGSEA. The CDR3 coding sequence is TGCAGCGTTGAAGATGGTCGGGACTACCTTCAATCCTACGAGCAGTACTTC. Protein: CSVEDGRDYLQSYEQYF.